This TCR beta chain was sequenced for a study of OX40 agonist ivuxolimab in advanced cancers. Whole-study findings and limits: Expanded clones belonging to CD8+ T cells outnumbered, on average, those of CD4+. CD4+ and CD8+ T cells in blood underwent clonal expansion by week 6 at 0.1 to 3.0 mg/kg.

CDR3 length: 16 residues. Germline V lookup: CDR1 MDHEN, CDR2 SYDVKM. Trimming shortened V by 6 bases and J by 6 bases, and 20 bases separated the two germline ends. Measured with immunoSEQ multiplex PCR; TCRdb has only the in-frame clones, and not every one. The sample has around 63,000 clones, around 87% seen once. Regarding this clone: Its antigen is unidentified.

The receptor's source is an adult with an advanced solid tumor such as melanoma, head and neck, liver or kidney cancer. This chain connects TRBV28 to TRBJ1-4; D remains unclear. The sample was CD4+ or CD8+ T cells sorted from blood, taken in a trial of the OX40 agonist ivuxolimab. The CDR3, as DNA: TGTGCCAGCAGAAACCGGTTTGGATATAAAGATGAAAAACTGTTTTTT. The encoded protein is CASRNRFGYKDEKLFF. Using reference TRBV28 and TRBJ1-4 for the parts outside the CDR3, the full variable domain is DVKVTQSSRYLVKRTGEKVFLECVQDMDHENMFWYRQDPGLGLRLIYFSYDVKMKEKGDIPEGYSVSREKKERFSLILESASTNQTSMYLCASRNRFGYKDEKLFFGSGTQLSVL.